This TCR beta chain was profiled in a study of blood T cell repertoires in COVID-19. Those who participated ranged in age from roughly 18 to 100 years and resided in about two dozen US areas. Clones were sequenced by immunoSEQ multiplex PCR, and TCRdb holds only the in-frame ones, with some missing. Seen here are about 320,000 clones, around 84% observed once, and the top ten hold about 2%. This clone was counted only a few times. The V and J ends lost 5 bases and 7 bases respectively, with 11 bases between them. The CDR3 runs 12 residues. Germline CDR1 SQVTM, CDR2 ANQGSEA. The receptor's source is a woman aged 25 to 39 who had been exposed to COVID-19. V usage is TRBV29-1 and J usage is TRBJ1-4; D gene unclear. Specimen: PBMCs or T cells enriched from blood (not recorded which). In DNA form, the CDR3 reads TGCAGCGTTCTGGGCCCCTCTGAAAAACTGTTTTTT. This sequence encodes CSVLGPSEKLFF.